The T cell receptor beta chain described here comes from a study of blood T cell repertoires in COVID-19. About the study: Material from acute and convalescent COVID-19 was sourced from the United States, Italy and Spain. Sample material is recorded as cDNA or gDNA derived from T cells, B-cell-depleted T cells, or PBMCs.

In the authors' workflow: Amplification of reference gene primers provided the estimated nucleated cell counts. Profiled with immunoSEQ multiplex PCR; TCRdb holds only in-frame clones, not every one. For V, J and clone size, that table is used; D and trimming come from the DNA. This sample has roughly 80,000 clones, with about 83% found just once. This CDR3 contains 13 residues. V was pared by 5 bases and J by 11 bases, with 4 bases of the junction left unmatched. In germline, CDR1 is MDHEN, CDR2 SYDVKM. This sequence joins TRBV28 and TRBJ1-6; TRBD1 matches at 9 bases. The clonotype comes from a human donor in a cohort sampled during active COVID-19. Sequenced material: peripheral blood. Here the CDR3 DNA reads TGTGCCAGCAGTGGACAGGGGAGGGCACCCCTCCACTTT. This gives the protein CASSGQGRAPLHF.